This TCR beta chain was captured in a study of metastatic and nonmetastatic thyroid tumors. Study results and limitations: A significant increase in TCR beta diversity was reportedly seen in malignant thyroid tumors relative to benign nodules, in blood and tumor.

Authors' data handling: To classify distant metastasis in papillary thyroid cancer, a model was built from CDR3 differences across clinicopathological groups. Using MiXCR, TCRdb re-called clones from the PCR reads. TCRdb's processing, not the study's, gives the V and J calls here. The table has under 45,000 clones, more than 25% seen once. Per germline, CDR1 PRHDT and CDR2 FYEKMQ (reference sequence). The CDR3 is made up of 14 amino acids. Concerning this clone: The antigen is unknown. A junction boundary mismatches the germline segment, possibly from a read error.

Each patient came to thyroid surgery without any prior treatment (of any kind). The sequencing input was blood. This TCR derives from a male donor with papillary thyroid cancer or a benign thyroid nodule (not recorded which). Some clones in this sample may be carry-over from other donors' samples. The chain recombines TRBV13 with TRBJ2-7; 8 bases map to TRBD1. CDR3: CSSSTPDRGYEHYF. CDR3 in DNA: TGTTCCAGCAGCACCCCCGACAGGGGTTACGAGCATTACTTC. Based on the CDR3 plus reference TRBV13 and TRBJ2-7, the full variable domain is AAGVIQSPRHLIKEKRETATLKCYPIPRHDTVYWYQQGPGQDPQFLISFYEKMQSDKGSIPDRFSAQQFSDYHSELNMSSLELGDSALYFCSSSTPDRGYEHYFGPGTRLTVT.